Listed below are T cell receptor beta chains from one sample, sequenced in a study of CD8 T cells in ankylosing spondylitis. TCRdb itself ran the 5' RACE reads through MiXCR, one entry per CDR3 protein. In the table there are about 250,000 distinct CDR3 sequences, roughly 32% of which are singletons. Sequencing was performed on blood, either unsorted or a sorted T cell fraction (not recorded which). These receptor sequences come from a male donor with ankylosing spondylitis or in good health (not recorded which). CDR3s include the opening cysteine and the closing phenylalanine or tryptophan. The D gene is left open where the match is weak. A row's size may be missing; if present it is once, few, many or a size class.

d_call: TRBD1; clone_size: -; j_call: TRBJ1-2; v_call: TRBV28; cdr3_nt: TGTGCCACCTCGGACAGGTTGGTCGGCTACACCTTC; cdr3_aa: CATSDRLVGYTF
d_call: -; clone_size: few; j_call: TRBJ2-7; v_call: TRBV28; cdr3_nt: TGTGCCAGCAGTTTGGGGGGGGGCTGGGACGAGCAGTACTTC; cdr3_aa: CASSLGGGWDEQYF
d_call: -; clone_size: -; j_call: TRBJ1-2; v_call: TRBV9; cdr3_nt: TGTGCCAGCAGCCCCGGGGCAGCTGTTAACTATGGCTACACCTTC; cdr3_aa: CASSPGAAVNYGYTF
d_call: -; clone_size: many; j_call: TRBJ1-2; v_call: TRBV20-1; cdr3_nt: TGCAGTGCTGTAGAGGGGGAAAGCTATGGCTACACCTTC; cdr3_aa: CSAVEGESYGYTF
d_call: -; clone_size: few; j_call: TRBJ2-3; v_call: TRBV24-1; cdr3_nt: TGTGCCACCAGTGATTACGGTGACACAGATACGCAGTATTTT; cdr3_aa: CATSDYGDTDTQYF
d_call: -; clone_size: -; j_call: TRBJ1-5; v_call: TRBV28; cdr3_nt: TGTGCCAGCAGCCCACTAAGGATGCTTCAGCCCCAGCATTTT; cdr3_aa: CASSPLRMLQPQHF
d_call: TRBD2; clone_size: few; j_call: TRBJ2-1; v_call: TRBV20-1; cdr3_nt: TGCAGTGTCAGACTAGCTGGGGGGGCCTACAATGAGCAGTTCTTC; cdr3_aa: CSVRLAGGAYNEQFF
d_call: TRBD2; clone_size: -; j_call: TRBJ2-3; v_call: TRBV27; cdr3_nt: TGTGCCAGCAGTTTATTTTGGGCTAGCGGGGACACAGATACGCAGTATTTT; cdr3_aa: CASSLFWASGDTDTQYF
d_call: -; clone_size: -; j_call: TRBJ2-3; v_call: TRBV15; cdr3_nt: TGTGCCACCAGCAGACAACCCCTCGGGGGAGCCACAGATACGCAGTATTTT; cdr3_aa: CATSRQPLGGATDTQYF
d_call: -; clone_size: few; j_call: TRBJ2-7; v_call: TRBV6-5; cdr3_nt: TGTGCCAGCAGTTCGTCAGGGGGAGGGACCTACGAGCAGTACTTC; cdr3_aa: CASSSSGGGTYEQYF
d_call: TRBD1; clone_size: -; j_call: TRBJ2-3; v_call: TRBV28; cdr3_nt: TGTGCCAGCAGCCGCGGACAGGGGAGGGCAGATACGCAGTATTTT; cdr3_aa: CASSRGQGRADTQYF
d_call: -; clone_size: few; j_call: TRBJ1-1; v_call: TRBV20-1; cdr3_nt: TGCAGTGCTAGAGTTAACGCGCAAGCTTTCTTT; cdr3_aa: CSARVNAQAFF
d_call: -; clone_size: few; j_call: TRBJ2-3; v_call: TRBV5-8; cdr3_nt: TGTGCCAGCAGCCGGGGCAGGACAATGGGAAGTTGGGATACGCAGTATTTT; cdr3_aa: CASSRGRTMGSWDTQYF
d_call: -; clone_size: few; j_call: TRBJ1-1; v_call: TRBV5-1; cdr3_nt: TGCGCCAGCAGCTTGGGGTGGTCGAACACTGAAGCTTTCTTT; cdr3_aa: CASSLGWSNTEAFF
d_call: -; clone_size: few; j_call: TRBJ1-1; v_call: TRBV5-1; cdr3_nt: TGCGCCAGCAGTTCGACGCTGAACACTGAAGCTTTCTTT; cdr3_aa: CASSSTLNTEAFF
d_call: -; clone_size: -; j_call: TRBJ2-7; v_call: TRBV15; cdr3_nt: TGTGCCACCAGCAGAGATCAAGGAAACGCCTACGAGCAGTACTTC; cdr3_aa: CATSRDQGNAYEQYF
d_call: -; clone_size: -; j_call: TRBJ2-3; v_call: TRBV25-1; cdr3_nt: TGTGCCAGCAGTGAATTTGGCGGGCGAATCACAGATACGCAGTATTTT; cdr3_aa: CASSEFGGRITDTQYF
d_call: TRBD2; clone_size: few; j_call: TRBJ2-7; v_call: TRBV6-1; cdr3_nt: TGTGCCAGCAGAAAGACTAGCGGGGGGACCTACGAGCAGTACTTC; cdr3_aa: CASRKTSGGTYEQYF
d_call: -; clone_size: -; j_call: TRBJ2-2; v_call: TRBV5-6; cdr3_nt: TGTGCCAGCAGCTTCGGACAGCTGAACACCGGGGAGCTCTTTTTT; cdr3_aa: CASSFGQLNTGELFF
d_call: TRBD2; clone_size: few; j_call: TRBJ2-1; v_call: TRBV7-8; cdr3_nt: TGTGCCAGCAGCTTAGCACCTGCGGGGGGGGGCGATGAGCAGTTCTTC; cdr3_aa: CASSLAPAGGGDEQFF